This T cell receptor (beta chain) came from a study of cytomegalovirus exposure and HLA in healthy donors. Broader study findings: Investigators reported over 150 TCR beta chains as tied to cytomegalovirus.

13 Jbeta primers and 60 Vbeta primers were used for the PCR. Clones were read by immunoSEQ multiplex PCR, and TCRdb kept only the in-frame ones, dropping some. This sample has some 250,000 clones, with 82% found just once. Per germline, CDR1 LNHDA and CDR2 SQIVND (reference sequence). CDR3 size: 13 residues. The ends were cut back, 8 bases at V and 6 bases at J, with 14 bases in the middle. With regard to this clone: Antigen unknown.

The chain joins TRBV19 to TRBJ1-5, with D possibly being TRBD1 (5 bases). This TCR derives from a woman between 35 and 50 years old in good health and CMV-seropositive. The sequenced sample consisted of PBMCs. The chain's CDR3 is CASGHLGPQPQHF. The CDR3 nucleotides read TGTGCCAGTGGACATCTCGGGCCTCAGCCCCAGCATTTT.